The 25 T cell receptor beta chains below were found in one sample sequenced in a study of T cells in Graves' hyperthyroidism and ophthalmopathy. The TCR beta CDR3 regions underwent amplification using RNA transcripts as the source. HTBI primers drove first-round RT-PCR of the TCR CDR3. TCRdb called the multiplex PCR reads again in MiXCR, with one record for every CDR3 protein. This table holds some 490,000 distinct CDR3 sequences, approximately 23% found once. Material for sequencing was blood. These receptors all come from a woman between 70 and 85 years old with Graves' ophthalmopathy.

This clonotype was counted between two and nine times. The CDR3 region has the DNA TGTGCCAGCAGTTCCCCAGCGGGTCCATCTGGGGAGCAGTACTTC. Its translation is CASSSPAGPSGEQYF. This rearrangement joins TRBV28 to TRBJ2-7, with D tentatively TRBD2 (6 bases). Germline CDR1 is MDHEN and CDR2 is SYDVKM. The CDR3 is 15 amino acids. V was trimmed by 4 bases and J by 7 bases, leaving 20 bases between them.

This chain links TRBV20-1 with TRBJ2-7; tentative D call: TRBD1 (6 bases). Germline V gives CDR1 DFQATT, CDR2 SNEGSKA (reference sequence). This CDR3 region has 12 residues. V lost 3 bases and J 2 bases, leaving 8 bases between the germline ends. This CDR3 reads CSARTGPYEQYF. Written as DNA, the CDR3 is TGCAGTGCTAGGACAGGACCCTACGAGCAGTACTTC.

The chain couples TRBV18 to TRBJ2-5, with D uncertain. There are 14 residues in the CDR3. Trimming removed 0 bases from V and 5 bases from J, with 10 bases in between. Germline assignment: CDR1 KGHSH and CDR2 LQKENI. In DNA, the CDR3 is TGTGCCAGCTCACCACCGGGCAGGTTTGAGACCCAGTACTTC. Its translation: CASSPPGRFETQYF.

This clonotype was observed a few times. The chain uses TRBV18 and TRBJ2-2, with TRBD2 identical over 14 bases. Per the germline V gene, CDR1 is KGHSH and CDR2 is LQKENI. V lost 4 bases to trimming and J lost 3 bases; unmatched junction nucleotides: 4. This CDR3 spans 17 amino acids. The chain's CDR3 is CASSQGTSGSYTGELFF. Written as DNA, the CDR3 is TGTGCCAGCTCACAGGGGACTAGCGGGAGTTACACCGGGGAGCTGTTTTTT.

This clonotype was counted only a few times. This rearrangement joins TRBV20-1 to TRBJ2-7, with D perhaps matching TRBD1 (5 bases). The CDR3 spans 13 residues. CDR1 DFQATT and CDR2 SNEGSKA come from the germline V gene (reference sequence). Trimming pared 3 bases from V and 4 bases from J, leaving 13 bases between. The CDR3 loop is CSARSGQSYEQYF. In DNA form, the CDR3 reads TGCAGTGCTAGGTCAGGGCAAAGTTACGAGCAGTACTTC.

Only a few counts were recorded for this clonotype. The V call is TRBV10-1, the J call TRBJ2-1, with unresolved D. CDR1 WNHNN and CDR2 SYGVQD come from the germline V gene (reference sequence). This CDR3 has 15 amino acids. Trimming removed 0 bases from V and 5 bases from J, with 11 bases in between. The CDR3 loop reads CASSESPHGDNEQFF. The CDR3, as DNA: TGCGCCAGCAGTGAGTCGCCTCATGGGGACAATGAGCAGTTCTTC.

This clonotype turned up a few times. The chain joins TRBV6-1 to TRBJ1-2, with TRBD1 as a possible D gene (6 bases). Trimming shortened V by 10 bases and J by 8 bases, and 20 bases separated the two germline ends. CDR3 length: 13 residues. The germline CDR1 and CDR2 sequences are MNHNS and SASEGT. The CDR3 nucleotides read TGTGCCACTATTCGAGGGGGGCCGGAGGGCTACACCTTC. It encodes CATIRGGPEGYTF.

CDR3 loop: CASRRRGHTGELFF. The CDR3 region has the DNA TGTGCCAGCAGGAGAAGGGGTCACACCGGGGAGCTGTTTTTT. V usage is TRBV28 and J usage is TRBJ2-2; D may be TRBD1 (5 bases). This CDR3 is built from 14 residues. The germline V gene encodes CDR1 MDHEN and CDR2 SYDVKM. V was shortened by 6 bases and J by 3 bases, with 11 bases between the two germline ends. Based on the CDR3 plus reference TRBV28 and TRBJ2-2, the full variable domain is DVKVTQSSRYLVKRTGEKVFLECVQDMDHENMFWYRQDPGLGLRLIYFSYDVKMKEKGDIPEGYSVSREKKERFSLILESASTNQTSMYLCASRRRGHTGELFFGEGSRLTVL.

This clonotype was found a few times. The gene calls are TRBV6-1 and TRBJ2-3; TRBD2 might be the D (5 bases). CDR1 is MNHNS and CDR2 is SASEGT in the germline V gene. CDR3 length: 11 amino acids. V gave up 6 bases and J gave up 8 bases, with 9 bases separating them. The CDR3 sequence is CASRRVGTQYF. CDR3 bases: TGTGCCAGCAGGAGGGTGGGTACGCAGTATTTT.

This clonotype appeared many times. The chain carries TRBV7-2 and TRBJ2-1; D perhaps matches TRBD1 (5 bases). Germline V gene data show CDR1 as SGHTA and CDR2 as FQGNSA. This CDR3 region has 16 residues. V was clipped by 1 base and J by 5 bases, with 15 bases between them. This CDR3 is CASSLEGQGWDNEQFF. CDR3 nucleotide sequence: TGTGCCAGCAGCTTAGAGGGCCAGGGTTGGGACAATGAGCAGTTCTTC.

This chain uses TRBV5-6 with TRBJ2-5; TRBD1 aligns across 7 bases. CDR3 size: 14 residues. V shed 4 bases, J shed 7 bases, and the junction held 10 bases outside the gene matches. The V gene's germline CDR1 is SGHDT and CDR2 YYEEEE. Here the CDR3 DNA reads TGTGCCAGCAGCCCGGGGACAGCAGAAGGGACCCAGTACTTC. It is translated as CASSPGTAEGTQYF.

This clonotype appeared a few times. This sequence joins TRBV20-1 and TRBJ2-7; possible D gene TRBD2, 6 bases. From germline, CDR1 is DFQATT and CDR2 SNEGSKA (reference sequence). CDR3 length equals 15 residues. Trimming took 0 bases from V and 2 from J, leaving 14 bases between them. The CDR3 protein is CSARDSGGNAYEQYF. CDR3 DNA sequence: TGCAGTGCTAGAGATAGTGGAGGGAATGCCTACGAGCAGTACTTC.

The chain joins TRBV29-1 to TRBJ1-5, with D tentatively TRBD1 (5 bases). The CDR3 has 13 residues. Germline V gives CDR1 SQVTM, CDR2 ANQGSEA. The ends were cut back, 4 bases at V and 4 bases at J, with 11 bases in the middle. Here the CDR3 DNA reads TGCAGCGTTGGGGAACAGGCTAATCAGCCCCAGCATTTT. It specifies CSVGEQANQPQHF. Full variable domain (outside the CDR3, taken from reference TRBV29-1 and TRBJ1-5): SAVISQKPSRDICQRGTSLTIQCQVDSQVTMMFWYRQQPGQSLTLIATANQGSEATYESGFVIDKFPISRPNLTFSTLTVSNMSPEDSSIYLCSVGEQANQPQHFGDGTRLSIL.

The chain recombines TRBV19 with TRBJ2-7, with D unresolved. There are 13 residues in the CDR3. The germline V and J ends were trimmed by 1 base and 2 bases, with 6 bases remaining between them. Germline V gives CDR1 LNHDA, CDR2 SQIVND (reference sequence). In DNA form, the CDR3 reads TGTGCCAGTAGTATAGGCCGGGCCTACGAGCAGTACTTC. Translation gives CASSIGRAYEQYF.

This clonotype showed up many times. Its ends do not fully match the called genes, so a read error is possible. CDR3 sequence: CATGRGSYEQYF. DNA of the CDR3: TGTGCCACCGGCAGGGGCTCCTACGAGCAGTACTTC. This chain uses TRBV15 with TRBJ2-7; a weak D match, TRBD1 (6 bases). CDR1 is LNHNV and CDR2 is YYDKDF in the germline V gene (reference sequence). The CDR3 is made up of 12 amino acids. The entire variable domain, with the rest obtained from reference TRBV15 and TRBJ2-7, is as follows: DAMVIQNPRYQVTQFGKPVTLSCSQTLNHNVMYWYQQKSSQAPKLLFHYYDKDFNNEADTPDNFQSRRPNTSFCFLDIRSPGLGDTAMYLCATGRGSYEQYFGPGTRLTVT.

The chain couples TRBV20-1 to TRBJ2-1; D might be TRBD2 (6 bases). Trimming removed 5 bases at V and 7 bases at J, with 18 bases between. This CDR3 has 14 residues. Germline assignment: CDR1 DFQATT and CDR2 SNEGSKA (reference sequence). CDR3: CSALEPGVGNEQFF. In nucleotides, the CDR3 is TGCAGTGCTCTAGAGCCGGGAGTGGGTAATGAGCAGTTCTTC.

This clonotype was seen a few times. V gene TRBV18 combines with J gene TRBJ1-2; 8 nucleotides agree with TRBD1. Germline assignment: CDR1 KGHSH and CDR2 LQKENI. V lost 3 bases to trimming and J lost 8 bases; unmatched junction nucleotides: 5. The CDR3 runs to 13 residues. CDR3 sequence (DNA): TGTGCCAGCTCACCCCTTGACAGGGGAGGCTACACCTTC. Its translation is CASSPLDRGGYTF.

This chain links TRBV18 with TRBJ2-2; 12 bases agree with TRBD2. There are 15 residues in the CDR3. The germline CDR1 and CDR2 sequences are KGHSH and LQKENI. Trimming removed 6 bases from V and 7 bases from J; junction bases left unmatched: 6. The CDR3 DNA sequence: TGTGCCAGCTCGCTGACTAGCGGGAGCGTCGGGGAGCTGTTTTTT. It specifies CASSLTSGSVGELFF.

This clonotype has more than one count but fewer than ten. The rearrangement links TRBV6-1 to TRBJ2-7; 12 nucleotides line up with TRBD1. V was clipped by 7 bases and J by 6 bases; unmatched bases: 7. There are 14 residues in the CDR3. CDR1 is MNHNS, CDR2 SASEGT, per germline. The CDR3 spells CASTDPGQGAEQYF. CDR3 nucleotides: TGTGCCAGCACTGACCCGGGACAGGGGGCCGAGCAGTACTTC.

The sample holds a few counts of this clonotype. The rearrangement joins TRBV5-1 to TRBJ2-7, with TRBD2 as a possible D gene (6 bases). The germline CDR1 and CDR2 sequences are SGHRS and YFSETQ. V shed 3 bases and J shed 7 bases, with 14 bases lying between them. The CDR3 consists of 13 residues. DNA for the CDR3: TGCGCCAGCAGCTCCCTTTTGGAGGGGGAGCAGTACTTC. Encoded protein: CASSSLLEGEQYF.

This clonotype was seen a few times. CDR3 nucleotide sequence: TGCAGTGCTCAACCGGGACTAGCGGGGCCCGATACGCAGTATTTT. Residues: CSAQPGLAGPDTQYF. This chain joins TRBV20-1 and TRBJ2-3; TRBD2 agrees at 13 bases. The CDR3 contains 15 residues. V lost 5 bases and J lost 6; bases outside the gene matches: 8. CDR1 DFQATT and CDR2 SNEGSKA come from the germline V gene (reference sequence).

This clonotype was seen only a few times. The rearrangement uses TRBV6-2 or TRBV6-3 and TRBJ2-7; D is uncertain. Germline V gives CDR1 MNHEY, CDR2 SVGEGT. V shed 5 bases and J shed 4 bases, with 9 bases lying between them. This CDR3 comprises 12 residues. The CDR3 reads CASSKHTYEQYF. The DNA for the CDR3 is TGTGCCAGCAGTAAACACACTTACGAGCAGTACTTC.

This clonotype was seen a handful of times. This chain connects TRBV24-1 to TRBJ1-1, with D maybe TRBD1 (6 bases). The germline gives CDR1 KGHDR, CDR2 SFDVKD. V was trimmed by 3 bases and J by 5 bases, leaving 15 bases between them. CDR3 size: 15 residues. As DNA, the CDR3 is TGTGCCACCAGTGATGGGGGCAGGGGAAGGACTGAAGCTTTCTTT. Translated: CATSDGGRGRTEAFF.

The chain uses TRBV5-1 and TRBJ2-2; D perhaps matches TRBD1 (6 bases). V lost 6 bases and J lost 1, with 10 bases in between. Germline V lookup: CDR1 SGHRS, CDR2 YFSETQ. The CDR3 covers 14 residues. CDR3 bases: TGCGCCAGCATGGTGACAGGGAACACCGGGGAGCTGTTTTTT. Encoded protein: CASMVTGNTGELFF.

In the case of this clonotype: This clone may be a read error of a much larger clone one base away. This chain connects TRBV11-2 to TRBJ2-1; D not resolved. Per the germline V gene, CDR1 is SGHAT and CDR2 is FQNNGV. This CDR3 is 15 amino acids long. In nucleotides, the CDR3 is TGTGCCAGCAGCTTTGGGCCCAGCGCCTACAATGAGCAGCTCTTC. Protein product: CASSFGPSAYNEQLF.